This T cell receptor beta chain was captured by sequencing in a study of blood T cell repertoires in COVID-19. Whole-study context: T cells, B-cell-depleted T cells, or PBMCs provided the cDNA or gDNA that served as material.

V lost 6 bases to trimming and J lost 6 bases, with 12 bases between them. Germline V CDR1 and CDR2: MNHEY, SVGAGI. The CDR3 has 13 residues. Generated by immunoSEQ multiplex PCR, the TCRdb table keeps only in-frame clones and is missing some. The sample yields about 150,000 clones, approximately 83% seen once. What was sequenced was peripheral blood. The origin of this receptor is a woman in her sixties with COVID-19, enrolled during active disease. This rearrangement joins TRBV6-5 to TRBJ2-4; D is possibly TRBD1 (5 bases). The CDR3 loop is CASSANRGNIQYF. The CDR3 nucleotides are TGTGCCAGCAGCGCGAATAGGGGAAACATTCAGTACTTC.